This T cell receptor (beta chain) appears in the sequencing data of a study of T-cell memory formation after mild COVID-19. Findings and limits, study-wide: CD4/CD8 balance characterized clones contracting day 15 to 85, and CD4+ skew characterized later expanders.

This clonotype was counted only a few times. Its specificity is unknown. V was clipped by 4 bases and J by 2 bases, with 12 bases between them. This CDR3 spans 14 amino acids. The V gene's germline CDR1 is SGHNT and CDR2 YENEEA. With constant-segment primers, 5'RACE yielded cDNA libraries of TCR alpha and TCR beta that carried sample barcodes and UMIs. One entry per CDR3 protein results from TCRdb running MiXCR on the 5' RACE reads. Of roughly 350,000 distinct CDR3 sequences in the sample, approximately 21% were seen once. The sequence derives from an adult woman who had mild COVID-19 (a few samples of this study predate the infection). Cell type and time point are not known. Sample: PBMCs or a T cell subset sorted from them (not recorded which). This rearrangement joins TRBV11-3 to TRBJ2-7; D perhaps matches TRBD1 (6 bases). CDR3: CASSSMGTTYEQYF. CDR3 nucleotides: TGTGCCAGCAGCTCGATGGGGACAACCTACGAGCAGTACTTC.